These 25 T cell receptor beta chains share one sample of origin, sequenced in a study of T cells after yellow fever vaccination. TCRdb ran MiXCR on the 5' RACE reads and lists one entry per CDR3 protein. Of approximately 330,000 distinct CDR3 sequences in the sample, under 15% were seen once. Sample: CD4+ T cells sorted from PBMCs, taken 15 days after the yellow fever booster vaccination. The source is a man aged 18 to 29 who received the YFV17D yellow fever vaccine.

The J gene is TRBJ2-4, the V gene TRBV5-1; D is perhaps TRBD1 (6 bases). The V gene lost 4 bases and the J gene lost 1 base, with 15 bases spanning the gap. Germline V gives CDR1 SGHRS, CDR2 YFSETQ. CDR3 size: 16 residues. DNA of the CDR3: TGCGCCAGCAGCCTGGCCATGGGGGCGGCCAAAAACATTCAGTACTTC. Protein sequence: CASSLAMGAAKNIQYF. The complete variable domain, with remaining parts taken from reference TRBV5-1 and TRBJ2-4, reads KAGVTQTPRYLIKTRGQQVTLSCSPISGHRSVSWYQQTPGQGLQFLFEYFSETQRNKGNFPGRFSGRQFSNSRSEMNVSTLELGDSALYLCASSLAMGAAKNIQYFGAGTRLSVL.

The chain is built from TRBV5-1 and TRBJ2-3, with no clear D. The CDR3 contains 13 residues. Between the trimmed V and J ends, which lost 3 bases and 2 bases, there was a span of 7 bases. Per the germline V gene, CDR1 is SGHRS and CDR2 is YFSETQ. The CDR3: CASSSDNTDTQYF. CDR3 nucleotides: TGCGCCAGCAGCTCGGATAACACAGATACGCAGTATTTT.

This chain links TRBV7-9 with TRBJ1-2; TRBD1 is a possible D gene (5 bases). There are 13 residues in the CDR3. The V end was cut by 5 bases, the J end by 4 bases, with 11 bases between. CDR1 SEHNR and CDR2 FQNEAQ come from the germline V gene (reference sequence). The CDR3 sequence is CASSQGGGYGYTF. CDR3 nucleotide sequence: TGTGCCAGCAGCCAGGGTGGGGGCTATGGCTACACCTTC.

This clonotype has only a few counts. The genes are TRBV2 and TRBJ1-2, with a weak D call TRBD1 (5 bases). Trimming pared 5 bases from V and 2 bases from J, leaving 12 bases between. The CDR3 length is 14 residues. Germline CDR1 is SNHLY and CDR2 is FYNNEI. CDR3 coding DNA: TGTGCCAGCAGTTTGGGACGGACAAACTATGGCTACACCTTC. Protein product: CASSLGRTNYGYTF.

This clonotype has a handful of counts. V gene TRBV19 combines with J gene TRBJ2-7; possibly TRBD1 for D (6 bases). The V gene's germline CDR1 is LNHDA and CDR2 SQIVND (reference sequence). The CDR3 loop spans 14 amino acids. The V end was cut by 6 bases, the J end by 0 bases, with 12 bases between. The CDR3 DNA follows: TGTGCCAGTAGAAGGACAGTGAGCTCCTACGAGCAGTACGTC. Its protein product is CASRRTVSSYEQYV.

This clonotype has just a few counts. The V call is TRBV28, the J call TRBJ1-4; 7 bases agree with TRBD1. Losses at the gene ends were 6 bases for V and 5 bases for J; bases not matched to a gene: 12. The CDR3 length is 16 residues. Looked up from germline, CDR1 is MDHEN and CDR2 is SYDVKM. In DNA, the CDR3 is TGTGCCAGCAGACTTTCCCCGGGACAGCCAAATGAAAAACTGTTTTTT. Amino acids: CASRLSPGQPNEKLFF.

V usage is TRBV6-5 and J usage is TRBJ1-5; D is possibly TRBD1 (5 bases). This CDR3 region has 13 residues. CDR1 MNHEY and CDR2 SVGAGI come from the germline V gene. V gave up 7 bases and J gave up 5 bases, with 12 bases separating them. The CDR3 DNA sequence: TGTGCCAGCAAGAGAGGGGCCGATCAGCCCCAGCATTTT. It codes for CASKRGADQPQHF.

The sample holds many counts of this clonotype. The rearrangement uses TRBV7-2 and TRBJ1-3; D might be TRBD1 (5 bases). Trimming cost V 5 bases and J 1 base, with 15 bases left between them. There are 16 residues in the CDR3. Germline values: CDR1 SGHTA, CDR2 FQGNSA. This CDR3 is CASSQSTAGSGNTIYF. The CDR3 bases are TGTGCCAGCAGCCAAAGCACCGCAGGGTCTGGAAACACCATATATTTT.

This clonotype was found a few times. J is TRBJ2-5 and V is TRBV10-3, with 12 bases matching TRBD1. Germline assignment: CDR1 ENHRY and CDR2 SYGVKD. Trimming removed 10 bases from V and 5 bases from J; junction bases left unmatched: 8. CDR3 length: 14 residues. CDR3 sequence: CATLGQGAKETQYF. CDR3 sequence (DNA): TGTGCCACCCTGGGACAGGGGGCGAAGGAGACCCAGTACTTC.

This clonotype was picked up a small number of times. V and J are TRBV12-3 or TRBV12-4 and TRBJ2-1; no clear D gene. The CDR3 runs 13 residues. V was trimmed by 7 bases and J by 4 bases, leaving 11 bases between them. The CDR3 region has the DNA TGTGCCAGCATCATCGACACTTACAATGAGCAGTTCTTC. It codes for CASIIDTYNEQFF.

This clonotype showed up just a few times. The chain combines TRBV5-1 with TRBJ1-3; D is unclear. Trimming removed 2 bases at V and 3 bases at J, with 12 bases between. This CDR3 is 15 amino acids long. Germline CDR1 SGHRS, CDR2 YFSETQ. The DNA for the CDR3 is TGCGCCAGCAGCTTAGACGGAACTCTTGGAAACACCATATATTTT. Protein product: CASSLDGTLGNTIYF.

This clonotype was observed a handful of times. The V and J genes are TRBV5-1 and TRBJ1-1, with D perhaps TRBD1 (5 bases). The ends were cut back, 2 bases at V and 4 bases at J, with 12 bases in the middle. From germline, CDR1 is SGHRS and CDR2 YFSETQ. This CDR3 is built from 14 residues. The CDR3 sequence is CASSFGGQSTEAFF. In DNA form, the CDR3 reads TGCGCCAGCAGCTTTGGGGGTCAAAGCACTGAAGCTTTCTTT.

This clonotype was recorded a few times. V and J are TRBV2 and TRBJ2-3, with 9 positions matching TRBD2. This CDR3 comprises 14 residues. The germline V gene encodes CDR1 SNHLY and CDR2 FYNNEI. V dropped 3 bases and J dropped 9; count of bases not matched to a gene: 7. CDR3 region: CASSDPAGGTTQYF. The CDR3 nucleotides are TGTGCCAGCAGTGACCCAGCGGGGGGTACAACGCAGTATTTT.

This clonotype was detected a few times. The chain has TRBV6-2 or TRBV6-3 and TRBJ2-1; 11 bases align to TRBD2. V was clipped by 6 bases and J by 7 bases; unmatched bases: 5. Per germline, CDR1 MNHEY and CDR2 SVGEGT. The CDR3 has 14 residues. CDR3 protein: CASRRSGGANEQFF. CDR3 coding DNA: TGTGCCAGCAGACGTAGCGGGGGGGCTAATGAGCAGTTCTTC.

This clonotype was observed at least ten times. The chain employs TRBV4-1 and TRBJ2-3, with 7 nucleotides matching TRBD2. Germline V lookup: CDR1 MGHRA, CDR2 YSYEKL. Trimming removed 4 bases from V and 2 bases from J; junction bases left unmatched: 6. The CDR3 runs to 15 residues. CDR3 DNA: TGCGCCAGCAGCCGCACTAGCGAACCCACAGATACGCAGTATTTT. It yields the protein CASSRTSEPTDTQYF.

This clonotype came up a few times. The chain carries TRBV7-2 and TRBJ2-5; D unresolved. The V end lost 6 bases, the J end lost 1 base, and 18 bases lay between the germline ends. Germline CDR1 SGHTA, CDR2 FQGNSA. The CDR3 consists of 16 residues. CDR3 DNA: TGTGCCAGCAGGGCCCGGCGGTTCTCTGGCCAAGAGACCCAGTACTTC. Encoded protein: CASRARRFSGQETQYF.

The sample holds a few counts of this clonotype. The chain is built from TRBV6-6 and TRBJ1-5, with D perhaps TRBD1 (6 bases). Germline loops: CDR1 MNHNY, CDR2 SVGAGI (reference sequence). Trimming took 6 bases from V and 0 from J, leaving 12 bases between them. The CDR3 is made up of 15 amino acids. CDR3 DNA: TGTGCCAGCAGCCCCTCGACAGGTAGCAATCAGCCCCAGCATTTT. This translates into CASSPSTGSNQPQHF.

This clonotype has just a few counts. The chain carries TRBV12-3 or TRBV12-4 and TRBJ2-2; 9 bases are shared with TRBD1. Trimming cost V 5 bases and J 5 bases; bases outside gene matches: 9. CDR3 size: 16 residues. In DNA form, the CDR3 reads TGTGCCAGCAGTCCACGGGACAGGGCGACTACCGGGGAGCTGTTTTTT. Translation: CASSPRDRATTGELFF.

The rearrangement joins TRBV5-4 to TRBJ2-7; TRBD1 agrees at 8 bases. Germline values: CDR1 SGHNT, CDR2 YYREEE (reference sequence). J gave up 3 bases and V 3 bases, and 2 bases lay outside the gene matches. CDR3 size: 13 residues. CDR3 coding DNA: TGTGCCAGCAGCTGGGACAGGAGCTACGAGCAGTACGTC. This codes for CASSWDRSYEQYV.

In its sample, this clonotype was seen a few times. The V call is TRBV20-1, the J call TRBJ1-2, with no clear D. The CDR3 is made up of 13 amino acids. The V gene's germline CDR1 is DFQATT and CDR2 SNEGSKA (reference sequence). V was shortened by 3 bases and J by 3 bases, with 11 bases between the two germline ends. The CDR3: CSASGQLYYGYTF. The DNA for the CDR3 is TGCAGTGCTAGTGGGCAACTCTACTATGGCTACACCTTC.

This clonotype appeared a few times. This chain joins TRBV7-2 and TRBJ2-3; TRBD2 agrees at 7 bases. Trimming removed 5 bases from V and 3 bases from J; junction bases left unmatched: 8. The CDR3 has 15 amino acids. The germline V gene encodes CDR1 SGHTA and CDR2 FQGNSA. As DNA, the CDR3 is TGTGCCAGCAGCCGAGGACTCGGGGGGACAGATACGCAGTATTTT. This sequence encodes CASSRGLGGTDTQYF.

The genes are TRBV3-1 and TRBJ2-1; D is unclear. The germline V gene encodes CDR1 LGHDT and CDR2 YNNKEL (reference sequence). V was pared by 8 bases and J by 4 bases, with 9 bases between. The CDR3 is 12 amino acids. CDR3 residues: CASGSQYNEQFF. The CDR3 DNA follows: TGTGCCAGCGGGTCGCAATACAATGAGCAGTTCTTC.

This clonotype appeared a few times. The CDR3: CAWTGNMNTEAFF. As DNA, the CDR3 is TGTGCCTGGACAGGGAACATGAACACTGAAGCTTTCTTT. J is TRBJ1-1 and V is TRBV30; maybe TRBD1 (5 bases). Looked up from germline, CDR1 is GTSNPN and CDR2 is SVGIG (reference sequence). The CDR3 spans 13 residues. V lost 4 bases to trimming and J lost 0 bases, with 9 bases between them. Full variable domain (missing parts from reference TRBV30 and TRBJ1-1): SQTIHQWPATLVQPVGSPLSLECTVEGTSNPNLYWYRQAAGRGLQLLFYSVGIGQISSEVPQNLSASRPQDRQFILSSKKLLLSDSGFYLCAWTGNMNTEAFFGQGTRLTVV.

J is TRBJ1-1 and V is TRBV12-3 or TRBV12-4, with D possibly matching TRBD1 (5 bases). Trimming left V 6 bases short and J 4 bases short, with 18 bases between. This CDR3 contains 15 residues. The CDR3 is CASRPMWGGGTEAFF. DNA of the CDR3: TGTGCCAGCAGGCCTATGTGGGGGGGTGGCACTGAAGCTTTCTTT.

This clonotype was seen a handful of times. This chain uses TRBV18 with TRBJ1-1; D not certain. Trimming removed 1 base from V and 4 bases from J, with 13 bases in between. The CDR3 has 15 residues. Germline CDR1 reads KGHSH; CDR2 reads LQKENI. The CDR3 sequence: CASSPLEALATEAFF. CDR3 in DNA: TGTGCCAGCTCACCACTCGAAGCCTTGGCCACTGAAGCTTTCTTT.